Shown below are 15 T cell receptor beta chains from a single sample sequenced in a study of T cells in Graves' hyperthyroidism and ophthalmopathy. Using RNA transcripts as the source, TCR beta CDR3 regions were amplified. Carried out on the TCR CDR3, a first-round RT-PCR used the HTBI primer set. TCRdb reprocessed the multiplex PCR reads via MiXCR and lists one record per CDR3 protein. Counted here are about 380,000 distinct CDR3 sequences, around 20% occurring once; the ten biggest clones make up 40%. The sample taken for sequencing was blood. These receptors all come from a man in his late teens or twenties with Graves' ophthalmopathy.

The sample holds many counts of this clonotype. The rearrangement uses TRBV28 and TRBJ2-1, with D maybe TRBD1 (8 bases). The CDR3 length is 16 residues. Germline assignment: CDR1 MDHEN and CDR2 SYDVKM. The V end was cut by 4 bases, the J end by 7 bases, with 20 bases between. As DNA, the CDR3 is TGTGCCAGCAGTTCGCCCGCGGACAGGGAGGGGAATGAGCAGTTCTTC. Amino acid sequence: CASSSPADREGNEQFF.

The table lists this clonotype with many counts. The chain recombines TRBV20-1 with TRBJ2-7; D possibly matches TRBD1 or TRBD2 (6 bases each). V lost 8 bases to trimming and J lost 2 bases, with 13 bases between them. CDR1 and CDR2 (germline): DFQATT, SNEGSKA (reference sequence). This CDR3 comprises 12 residues. The CDR3 here is CSTEGGAYEQYF. In DNA form, the CDR3 reads TGCAGTACAGAGGGGGGAGCCTACGAGCAGTACTTC.

This chain uses TRBV7-2 with TRBJ2-7; the D call may be TRBD1 or TRBD2 (5 bases each). From germline, CDR1 is SGHTA and CDR2 FQGNSA. This CDR3 is built from 11 residues. V gave up 6 bases and J gave up 6 bases, with 9 bases separating them. CDR3 nucleotides: TGTGCCAGCAGATGGGACCGCGAGCAGTACTTC. It translates to CASRWDREQYF.

The V and J genes are TRBV6-2 or TRBV6-3 and TRBJ1-1; D remains unclear. The V end was cut by 1 base, the J end by 3 bases, with 12 bases between. From germline, CDR1 is MNHEY and CDR2 SVGEGT. CDR3 length equals 15 residues. The CDR3 region is CASSYYEGPDTEAFF. Written as DNA, the CDR3 is TGTGCCAGCAGTTACTATGAGGGTCCGGACACTGAAGCTTTCTTT.

This clonotype was counted between two and nine times. The chain employs TRBV6-1 and TRBJ1-3; 7 nucleotides match TRBD1. Germline CDR1 MNHNS, CDR2 SASEGT. The CDR3 has 14 amino acids. V lost 5 bases, J lost 2 bases, and 3 bases stayed unmatched. CDR3 residues: CASSLQGAGNTIYF. CDR3 coding DNA: TGTGCCAGCAGTTTGCAGGGGGCTGGAAACACCATATATTTT.

This clonotype was seen ten or more times. The chain has TRBV6-1 and TRBJ1-5, with D hard to call. CDR3 length equals 14 residues. Germline CDR1 reads MNHNS; CDR2 reads SASEGT. V gave up 1 base and J gave up 13 bases, with 17 bases separating them. CDR3 nucleotide sequence: TGTGCCAGCAGTGAAGGGGGAGTAGGGCCGCCGCAGCATTTT. Encoded protein: CASSEGGVGPPQHF.

This clonotype appeared a few times. This chain links TRBV15 with TRBJ1-1; no clear D. CDR1 is LNHNV, CDR2 YYDKDF, per germline (reference sequence). The CDR3 runs to 17 residues. Trimming left V 1 base short and J 5 bases short, with 20 bases between. CDR3: CATSRATGWGMGTEAFF. CDR3 nucleotides: TGTGCCACCAGCAGAGCTACGGGATGGGGTATGGGGACTGAAGCTTTCTTT.

This clonotype has a count of ten or more. The rearrangement joins TRBV28 to TRBJ1-6; D is uncertain. The V gene's germline CDR1 is MDHEN and CDR2 SYDVKM. Trimming took 6 bases from V and 7 from J, leaving 10 bases between them. This CDR3 is 13 amino acids long. In nucleotides, the CDR3 is TGTGCCAGCAGGCCCTTGGGCAATTCACCCCTCCACTTT. This codes for CASRPLGNSPLHF. Full variable domain (remainder filled in from reference TRBV28 and TRBJ1-6): DVKVTQSSRYLVKRTGEKVFLECVQDMDHENMFWYRQDPGLGLRLIYFSYDVKMKEKGDIPEGYSVSREKKERFSLILESASTNQTSMYLCASRPLGNSPLHFGNGTRLTVT.

This chain connects TRBV3-1 to TRBJ1-5; 7 nucleotides line up with TRBD1. Germline V gene data show CDR1 as LGHDT and CDR2 as YNNKEL (reference sequence). CDR3 length equals 15 residues. V lost 3 bases to trimming and J lost 8 bases; unmatched junction nucleotides: 10. CDR3 sequence (DNA): TGTGCCAGCAGCCAGGGTAAGGGGGCAGGAGAGCCCCAGCATTTT. This encodes CASSQGKGAGEPQHF.

This clonotype was seen repeatedly, ten times or more. The V call is TRBV2, the J call TRBJ1-4; D unresolved. Germline V gene sequence: CDR1 SNHLY, CDR2 FYNNEI. The ends were cut back, 1 base at V and 2 bases at J, with 8 bases in the middle. The CDR3 sequence is 15 residues long. The CDR3 bases are TGTGCCAGCAGTGAAGGGATGACGACTAATGAAAAACTGTTTTTT. It yields the protein CASSEGMTTNEKLFF.

This clonotype has a count of ten or more. The V gene is TRBV3-1, the J gene TRBJ1-4; weak D call: TRBD1 (5 bases). The CDR3 is made up of 16 amino acids. V lost 0 bases and J 7 bases, leaving 15 bases between the germline ends. CDR1 and CDR2 from the germline V gene are LGHDT and YNNKEL (reference sequence). The CDR3, as DNA: TGTGCCAGCAGCCAAGATCAGCCCCCAGGGAGTGAAAAACTGTTTTTT. Its translation is CASSQDQPPGSEKLFF.

This clonotype has only a few counts. V is TRBV20-1 and J is TRBJ1-5; D ambiguous. CDR1 is DFQATT, CDR2 SNEGSKA, per germline (reference sequence). V was cut by 0 bases and J by 7 bases, with 10 bases left in between. The CDR3 length is 13 residues. CDR3 region: CSARERNRQPQHF. CDR3 DNA sequence: TGCAGTGCTAGAGAAAGGAACCGGCAGCCCCAGCATTTT.

The V call is TRBV3-1, the J call TRBJ2-7; TRBD2 agrees at 13 bases. The germline CDR1 and CDR2 sequences are LGHDT and YNNKEL (reference sequence). V was clipped by 3 bases and J by 2 bases; unmatched bases: 4. The CDR3 is made up of 16 amino acids. The CDR3: CASSHGGTSGAYEQYF. The DNA for the CDR3 is TGTGCCAGCAGCCACGGCGGGACTAGCGGGGCCTACGAGCAGTACTTC.

The chain couples TRBV4-1 to TRBJ1-6, with TRBD1 as a possible D gene (6 bases). V lost 4 bases and J lost 5, with 12 bases in between. This CDR3 comprises 15 residues. Germline loops: CDR1 MGHRA, CDR2 YSYEKL. The CDR3 is CASSLGGGNNSPLHF. DNA for the CDR3: TGCGCCAGCAGCCTGGGGGGGGGCAATAATTCACCCCTCCACTTT.

About this clonotype: The final CDR3 position lacks the conserved phenylalanine or tryptophan, pointing to a likely read error. This chain connects TRBV25-1 to TRBJ2-5; tentative D call: TRBD2 (5 bases). V was shortened by 5 bases and J by 3 bases, with 10 bases between the two germline ends. Germline V gives CDR1 MGHDK, CDR2 SYGVNS. This CDR3 has 13 residues. The CDR3 DNA reads TGTGCCAGCAGTTGGTACGGGAAAGAGACCCAGTACCTC. This sequence encodes CASSWYGKETQYL.